Shown below are 10 T cell receptor beta chains from a single sample sequenced in a study of blood T cell repertoires in COVID-19. The method was immunoSEQ multiplex PCR; TCRdb's version includes in-frame clones alone and lacks a portion of them. The repertoire includes about 160,000 clones, less than 85% of them detected once, and about 3% sits in the top ten. Sample: peripheral blood. These receptors were obtained from a human donor with acute or convalescent COVID-19. The donor label of this sample is uncertain.

This chain uses TRBV7-3 with TRBJ1-6; TRBD1 might be the D (5 bases). V was clipped by 2 bases and J by 10 bases, with 12 bases between them. This CDR3 is built from 14 residues. Per germline, CDR1 SGHTA and CDR2 FQGTGA. The CDR3 reads CASSLGGPGSPLHF. The CDR3 DNA reads as TGTGCCAGCAGCTTAGGAGGGCCAGGGTCACCCCTCCACTTT.

This clone was counted only a few times. The rearrangement joins TRBV7-2 to TRBJ2-7; 11 bases line up with TRBD2. Looked up from germline, CDR1 is SGHTA and CDR2 is FQGNSA. The J segment lost 0 bases and the V segment lost 0 bases, leaving 1 base of the junction unmatched. CDR3 length equals 16 residues. DNA for the CDR3: TGTGCCAGCAGCTTAGCTGGGACTAGCGGCTCCTACGAGCAGTACTTC. Protein: CASSLAGTSGSYEQYF.

The chain recombines TRBV29-1 with TRBJ2-7; D perhaps matches TRBD1 (6 bases). Germline V lookup: CDR1 SQVTM, CDR2 ANQGSEA. V lost 6 bases and J lost 4, with 10 bases in between. The CDR3 consists of 11 residues. This CDR3 is CSVDDRYEQYF. CDR3 bases: TGCAGCGTAGATGACAGGTACGAGCAGTACTTC.

The chain combines TRBV11-3 with TRBJ1-1, with D unclear. Germline V lookup: CDR1 SGHNT, CDR2 YENEEA. The CDR3 consists of 14 residues. Trimming cost V 3 bases and J 2 bases, with 10 bases left between them. The CDR3 nucleotides are TGTGCCAGCAGCTTCGAGGGAGGAAACACTGAAGCTTTCTTT. This sequence encodes CASSFEGGNTEAFF.

The chain has TRBV20-1 and TRBJ1-6; a possible D gene is TRBD1 (5 bases). There are 13 residues in the CDR3. Germline loops: CDR1 DFQATT, CDR2 SNEGSKA (reference sequence). V was cut by 3 bases and J by 8 bases, with 11 bases left in between. CDR3 nucleotides: TGCAGTGCTAGTCCCGTAGGGGATTCACCCCTCCACTTT. Amino acid sequence: CSASPVGDSPLHF.

This sequence joins TRBV6-5 and TRBJ1-5; D is ambiguous. V was shortened by 5 bases and J by 7 bases, with 15 bases between the two germline ends. Germline V lookup: CDR1 MNHEY, CDR2 SVGAGI. The CDR3 loop spans 14 amino acids. CDR3 loop: CASSTLLTGQPQHF. Written as DNA, the CDR3 is TGTGCCAGCAGTACCCTCTTAACCGGGCAGCCCCAGCATTTT.

V is TRBV11-2 and J is TRBJ2-5; the match to TRBD2 covers 8 bases. Germline-derived CDR1 and CDR2 are SGHAT and FQNNGV. With 1 base clipped from V and 5 bases from J, the junction kept 6 bases outside the gene matches. The CDR3 totals 15 residues. The CDR3 sequence: CASSLALAGGETQYF. CDR3 coding DNA: TGTGCCAGCAGCTTAGCCCTAGCGGGCGGCGAGACCCAGTACTTC.

The rearrangement uses TRBV2 and TRBJ2-3, with D uncertain. CDR1 and CDR2 (germline): SNHLY, FYNNEI. Trimming stripped 8 bases from V and 2 bases from J, with 11 bases between. The CDR3 has 13 amino acids. The chain's CDR3 is CASAFRFTDTQYF. The CDR3 DNA sequence: TGTGCCAGCGCCTTCCGGTTCACAGATACGCAGTATTTT.

For this clone: The sample carries other DNA sequences with the same CDR3. The chain joins TRBV20-1 to TRBJ1-1, with TRBD1 as a possible D gene (5 bases). This CDR3 spans 12 amino acids. CDR1 is DFQATT, CDR2 SNEGSKA, per germline (reference sequence). V shed 3 bases and J shed 4 bases, with 9 bases lying between them. CDR3 sequence: CSASGGGTEAFF. The CDR3 coding sequence is TGCAGTGCTAGTGGGGGAGGCACTGAAGCTTTCTTT.

This clone was picked up a small number of times. In DNA form, the CDR3 reads TGTGCCAGCAGCCCCGTGGGGGGGAGGGAGACCCAGTACTTC. Protein product: CASSPVGGRETQYF. The chain uses TRBV9 and TRBJ2-5, with 7 positions matching TRBD2. Germline V gene data show CDR1 as SGDLS and CDR2 as YYNGEE. The V segment lost 4 bases and the J segment 5 bases; nucleotides outside the gene matches: 8. The CDR3 covers 14 residues.